These T cell receptor beta chains were read from a single sample in a study of blood T cell repertoires in COVID-19. TCRdb's table, derived via immunoSEQ multiplex PCR, lists solely in-frame clones and lacks some. The repertoire holds some 100,000 clones, with about nine tenths as singletons. The sample comprised peripheral blood. These receptors were collected from a human donor in a cohort sampled during active COVID-19. Both conserved end residues are part of each CDR3. Fields, in order: J gene, D gene, clone size, V gene, CDR3 protein, CDR3 DNA. The D gene is left open where the match is weak. The size field is filled for only some rows; it gives once, few, many or a size class.

>TRBJ1-4|.|.|TRBV18
CASSLNQAGPNEKLFF
TGTGCCAGCTCACTCAACCAAGCGGGTCCTAATGAAAAACTGTTTTTT
>TRBJ2-7|TRBD1|.|TRBV5-1
CASSRTGSEQYF
TGCGCCAGCAGCCGGACAGGGAGCGAGCAGTACTTC
>TRBJ2-5|.|.|TRBV4-1
CASSQGWGEETQYF
TGCGCCAGCAGCCAGGGTTGGGGAGAAGAGACCCAGTACTTC
>TRBJ2-7|TRBD2|.|TRBV11-3
CASSSGLADRYEQYF
TGTGCCAGCAGCTCAGGACTAGCTGACAGGTACGAGCAGTACTTC
>TRBJ1-5|TRBD1|.|TRBV6-5
CASSYAQGINQPQHF
TGTGCCAGCAGTTATGCACAGGGGATCAATCAGCCCCAGCATTTT
>TRBJ1-4|TRBD1|.|TRBV27
CASSKTGATNEKLFF
TGTGCCAGCAGTAAGACAGGGGCCACTAATGAAAAACTGTTTTTT
>TRBJ2-7|TRBD1|.|TRBV6-5
CASSGQAYEQYF
TGTGCCAGCTCGGGACAGGCCTACGAGCAGTACTTC
>TRBJ2-1|TRBD2|.|TRBV11-2
CASSLRSAGGSYNEQFF
TGTGCCAGCAGCCTCCGTTCGGCGGGAGGCTCCTACAATGAGCAGTTCTTC
>TRBJ2-7|TRBD2|.|TRBV5-1
CASGAGGYYEQYF
TGCGCCAGCGGAGCGGGGGGTTACTACGAGCAGTACTTC
>TRBJ1-1|TRBD1|.|TRBV7-3
CASSLTGGEDPEAFF
TGTGCCAGCAGCCTAACAGGGGGCGAGGACCCTGAAGCTTTCTTT
>TRBJ2-3|.|.|TRBV25-1
CASSEWAGRTDTQYF
TGTGCCAGCAGTGAATGGGCGGGGCGCACAGATACGCAGTATTTT
>TRBJ2-1|TRBD2|.|TRBV24-1
CATRGSGGARNANEQFF
TGTGCCACCAGGGGTAGCGGGGGGGCCCGAAATGCCAATGAGCAGTTCTTC
>TRBJ2-3|TRBD2|.|TRBV4-1
CASSQGGTSGRTDTQYF
TGCGCCAGCAGCCAAGGGGGGACTAGCGGGAGGACAGATACGCAGTATTTT
>TRBJ1-6|TRBD1|.|TRBV5-1
CASNQGVNSPLHF
TGCGCCAGCAATCAGGGGGTTAATTCACCCCTCCACTTT
>TRBJ1-2|TRBD1|.|TRBV7-9
CASTRTGSNYGYTF
TGTGCCAGCACGCGGACAGGGTCGAACTATGGCTACACCTTC
>TRBJ2-7|.|.|TRBV5-5
CASSLAGSVEQYF
TGTGCCAGCAGCTTGGCAGGATCGGTCGAGCAGTACTTC
>TRBJ1-1|TRBD1|.|TRBV13
CASSSTGTGRGTEAFF
TGTGCCAGCAGCTCCACTGGGACAGGGCGAGGCACTGAAGCTTTCTTT
>TRBJ2-3|.|.|TRBV28
CASTARKGVADTQYF
TGTGCCAGCACCGCCCGGAAAGGGGTGGCAGATACGCAGTATTTT
>TRBJ2-1|TRBD2|.|TRBV6-4
CASSQGLAGVNEQFF
TGTGCCAGCAGCCAAGGACTAGCGGGAGTAAATGAGCAGTTCTTC
>TRBJ2-3|.|.|TRBV4-1
CASSLSLARTDTQYF
TGCGCCAGCAGCCTCAGCCTCGCGAGGACAGATACGCAGTATTTT
>TRBJ2-2|TRBD2|few|TRBV4-3
CASSQDSGSVGELFF
TGCGCCAGCAGCCAGGATAGCGGGAGCGTCGGGGAGCTGTTTTTT
>TRBJ2-7|TRBD1|.|TRBV5-1
CASTRTGGQYEQYF
TGCGCCAGCACTCGGACAGGGGGCCAATACGAGCAGTACTTC
>TRBJ2-7|TRBD1|.|TRBV4-3
CASSQDLDRGSYEQYF
TGCGCCAGCAGCCAAGATTTGGACAGGGGCTCCTACGAGCAGTACTTC
>TRBJ2-7|TRBD1|.|TRBV6-5
CASRQGARGYEQYF
TGTGCCAGCAGGCAGGGGGCGCGGGGCTACGAGCAGTACTTC
>TRBJ2-7|.|.|TRBV5-4
CASSLQVSYEQYF
TGTGCCAGCAGCTTGCAGGTATCCTACGAGCAGTACTTC
>TRBJ1-5|.|.|TRBV24-1
CATSEAGGFSNQPQHF
TGTGCCACCAGTGAAGCCGGGGGTTTTAGCAATCAGCCCCAGCATTTT
>TRBJ1-5|.|.|TRBV5-8
CASSLTGRHQPQHF
TGTGCCAGCAGCCTTACCGGGAGGCATCAGCCCCAGCATTTT